This TCR beta chain was observed in a study of blood T cells in healthy people across ages. Germline V gene data show CDR1 as DFQATT and CDR2 as SNEGSKA (reference sequence). The junction had 6 bases not matched to a gene; V was cut back by 4 bases and J by 5 bases. The CDR3 totals 14 residues. A sample-barcoded 5' primer and a J-beta primer mix were used in a second PCR of roughly 7 to 11 cycles. MiXCR, run by TCRdb on the 5' RACE reads, gives a single entry per CDR3 protein. Of some 1 million distinct CDR3 sequences in the sample, around 43% are singletons; the top ten hold approximately 20%. Sequencing was carried out using blood. This clonotype was obtained from a woman aged 60-70 years in good health. The chain employs TRBV20-1 and TRBJ2-7; 12 positions match TRBD2. CDR3 DNA: TGCAGTGCTAACCCTAGCGGGAGGGCCCACGAGCAGTACTTC. Translating it yields CSANPSGRAHEQYF.